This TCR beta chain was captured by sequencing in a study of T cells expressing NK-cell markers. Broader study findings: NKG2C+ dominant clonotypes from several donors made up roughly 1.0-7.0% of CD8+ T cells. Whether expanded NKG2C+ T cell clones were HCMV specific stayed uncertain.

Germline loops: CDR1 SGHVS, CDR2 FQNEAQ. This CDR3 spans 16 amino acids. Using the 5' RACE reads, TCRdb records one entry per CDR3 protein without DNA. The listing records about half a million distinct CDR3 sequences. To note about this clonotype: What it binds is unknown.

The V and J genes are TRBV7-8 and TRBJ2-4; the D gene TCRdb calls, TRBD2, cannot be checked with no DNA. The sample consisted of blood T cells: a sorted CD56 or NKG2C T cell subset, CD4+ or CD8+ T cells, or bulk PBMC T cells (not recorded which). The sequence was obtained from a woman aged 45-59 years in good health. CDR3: CASSLMGVVAKNIQYF.